This T cell receptor (beta chain) was identified in a study of blood T cell repertoires in COVID-19 (dated by TCRdb to 2020 to 2021). For the wider study: Samples from collaborators originated in the United States, Italy and Spain and spanned both the acute and convalescent phases of COVID-19. The prospective study material was composed of cDNA or gDNA derived from T cells, B-cell-depleted T cells, or PBMCs. Deeply sampled blood TCRbeta repertoires from subjects exposed to, actively infected with, or recovered from COVID-19 were included in the dataset. The repertoires were released in a freely available public database meant as a resource for research on the immune response to SARS-CoV-2. Samples came from the ongoing ImmuneRACE study (first 160 participants) plus 1,254 subjects from 6 global collaborators. The sample metadata nearly always contained a de-identified subject ID, COVID-19 status, age in years and sex. Where available, HLA class I and class II types were taken from metadata supplied by the sample provider and were not determined by assay-based typing. Results the study describes overall, beyond this receptor: The amount of clinical and demographic metadata varied by source and participant and was provided uncurated.

TCRbeta CDR3 regions were amplified from genomic DNA by means of the immunoSEQ Assay, a bias-controlled multiplex PCR. Processing in the source paper ran as follows. Nucleated cell counts per sample were estimated from amplification of reference gene primers within the assay. To quantify the absolute abundance of each unique TCRbeta CDR3 rearrangement, sequence reads were collapsed and filtered. Productive Simpson clonality was computed per sample as the square root of Simpson's diversity index over productive rearrangements. The immuneACCESS repertoire file appears here via TCRdb, limited to in-frame rearrangements. These files lack a portion of the clones; in checked studies, under half of the deficit traces to unresolved V genes, and the cause of the others is not known. D and trimming come from the DNA, and the V and J calls and clone size come from that table. The sample table records 300,000 or so clones; roughly 86% of these occur just once. The ten largest clones add up to 1.5% to 2% of the sample.

V is clipped by 8 bases and J by 3 bases, and the sequence between their germline boundaries is 14 bases long. Reading from cysteine to phenylalanine, the CDR3 counts 13 amino acids. Only CDR3 DNA remains: 39 bases, in frame from the first base. The germline V gene gives CDR1 as SGHTA and CDR2 as FQGNSA. A note on this clone: Its antigen target is currently unknown. No much larger clone is present one base from it, and per-base qualities are unavailable.

The collaborating institutions used their own protocols to collect whole blood in K2EDTA tubes. For TCRbeta analysis, collaborators shipped samples as frozen whole blood, isolated PBMCs, or DNA extracted from either of those sample types. This sequence originates from a woman aged 45-65 years with acute or convalescent COVID-19. The V and J segments used are TRBV7-2 and TRBJ2-7; 6 matching bases give a weak D call of TRBD1. The source material was peripheral blood. The encoded CDR3 is CASSGVQHYEQYF. The nucleotide sequence is TGTGCCAGCTCAGGGGTTCAACACTACGAGCAGTACTTC.